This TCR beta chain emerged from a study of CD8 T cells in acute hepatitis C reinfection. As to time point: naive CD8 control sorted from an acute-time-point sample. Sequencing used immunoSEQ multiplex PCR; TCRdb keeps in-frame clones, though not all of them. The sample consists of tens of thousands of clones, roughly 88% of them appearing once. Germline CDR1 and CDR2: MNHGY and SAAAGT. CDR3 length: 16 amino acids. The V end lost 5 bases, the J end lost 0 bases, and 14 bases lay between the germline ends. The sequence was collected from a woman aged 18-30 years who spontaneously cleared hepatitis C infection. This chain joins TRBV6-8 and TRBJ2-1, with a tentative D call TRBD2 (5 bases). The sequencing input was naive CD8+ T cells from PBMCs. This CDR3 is CASSHATSLSYNEQFF. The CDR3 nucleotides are TGTGCCAGCAGTCATGCCACTAGTCTCTCCTACAATGAGCAGTTCTTC.